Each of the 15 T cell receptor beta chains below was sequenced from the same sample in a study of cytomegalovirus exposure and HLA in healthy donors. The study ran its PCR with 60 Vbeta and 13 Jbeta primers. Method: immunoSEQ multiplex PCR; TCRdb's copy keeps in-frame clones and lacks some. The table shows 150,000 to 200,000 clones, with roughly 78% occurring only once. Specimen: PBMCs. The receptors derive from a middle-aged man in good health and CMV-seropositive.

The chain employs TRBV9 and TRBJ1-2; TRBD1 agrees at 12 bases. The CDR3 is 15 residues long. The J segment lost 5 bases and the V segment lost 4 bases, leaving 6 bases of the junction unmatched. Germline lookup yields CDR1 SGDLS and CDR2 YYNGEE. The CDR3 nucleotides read TGTGCCAGCAGCCTCGGGACAGGGGGCGCGTATGGCTACACCTTC. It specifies CASSLGTGGAYGYTF.

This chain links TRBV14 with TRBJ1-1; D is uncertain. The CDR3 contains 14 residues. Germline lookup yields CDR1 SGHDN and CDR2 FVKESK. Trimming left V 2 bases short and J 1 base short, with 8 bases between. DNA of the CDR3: TGTGCCAGCAGCCAATACCTGGCGAACACTGAAGCTTTCTTT. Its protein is CASSQYLANTEAFF. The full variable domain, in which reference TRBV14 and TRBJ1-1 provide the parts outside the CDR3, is EAGVTQFPSHSVIEKGQTVTLRCDPISGHDNLYWYRRVMGKEIKFLLHFVKESKQDESGMPNNRFLAERTGGTYSTLKVQPAELEDSGVYFCASSQYLANTEAFFGQGTRLTVV.

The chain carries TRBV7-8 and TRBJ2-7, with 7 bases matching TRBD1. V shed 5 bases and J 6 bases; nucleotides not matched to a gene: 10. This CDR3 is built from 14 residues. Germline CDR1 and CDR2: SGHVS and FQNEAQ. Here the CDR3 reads CASSNTGDQSEQYF. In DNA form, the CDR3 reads TGTGCCAGCAGCAACACAGGGGATCAGAGCGAGCAGTACTTC.

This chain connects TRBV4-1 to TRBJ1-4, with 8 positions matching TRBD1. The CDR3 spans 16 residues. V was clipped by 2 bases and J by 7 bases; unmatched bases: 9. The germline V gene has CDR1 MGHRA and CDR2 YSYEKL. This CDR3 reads CASSQKRGQGIEKLFF. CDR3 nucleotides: TGCGCCAGCAGCCAAAAGCGTGGACAGGGAATTGAAAAACTGTTTTTT.

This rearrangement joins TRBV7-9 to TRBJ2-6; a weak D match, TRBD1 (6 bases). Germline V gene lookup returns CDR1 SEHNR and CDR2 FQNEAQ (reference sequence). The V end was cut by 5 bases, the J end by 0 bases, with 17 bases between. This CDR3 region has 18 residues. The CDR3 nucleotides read TGTGCCAGCAGCCCCCCCCCGGGACACAACTCTGGGGCCAACGTCCTGACTTTC. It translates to CASSPPPGHNSGANVLTF.

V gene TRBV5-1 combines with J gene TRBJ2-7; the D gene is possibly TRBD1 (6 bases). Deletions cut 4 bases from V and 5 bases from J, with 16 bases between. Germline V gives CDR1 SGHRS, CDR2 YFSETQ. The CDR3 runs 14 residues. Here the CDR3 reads CASSREQGINEQYF. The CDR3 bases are TGCGCCAGCAGCAGGGAACAGGGTATCAACGAGCAGTACTTC.

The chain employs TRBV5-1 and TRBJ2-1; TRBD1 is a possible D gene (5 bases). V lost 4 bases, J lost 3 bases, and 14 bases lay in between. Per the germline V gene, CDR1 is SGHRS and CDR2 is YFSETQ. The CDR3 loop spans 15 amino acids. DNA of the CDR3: TGCGCCAGCAGCGGCAGGGCTCGGCGCTACAATGAGCAGTTCTTC. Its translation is CASSGRARRYNEQFF.

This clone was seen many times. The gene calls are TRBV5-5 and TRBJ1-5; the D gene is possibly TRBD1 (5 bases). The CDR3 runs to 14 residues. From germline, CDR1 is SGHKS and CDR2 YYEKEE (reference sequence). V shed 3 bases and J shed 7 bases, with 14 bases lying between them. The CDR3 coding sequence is TGTGCCAGCAGCTCGGGACTTCCTGTGCAGCCCCAGCATTTT. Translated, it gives CASSSGLPVQPQHF. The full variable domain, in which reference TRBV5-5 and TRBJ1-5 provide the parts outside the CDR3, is DAGVTQSPTHLIKTRGQQVTLRCSPISGHKSVSWYQQVLGQGPQFIFQYYEKEERGRGNFPDRFSARQFPNYSSELNVNALLLGDSALYLCASSSGLPVQPQHFGDGTRLSIL.

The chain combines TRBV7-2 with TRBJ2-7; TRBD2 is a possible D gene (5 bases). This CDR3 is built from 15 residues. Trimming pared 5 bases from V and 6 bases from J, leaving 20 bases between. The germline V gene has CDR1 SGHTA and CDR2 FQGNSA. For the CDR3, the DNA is TGTGCCAGCAGCGTTGGACTCGTACCCCCTTGCGAGCAGTACTTC. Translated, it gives CASSVGLVPPCEQYF.

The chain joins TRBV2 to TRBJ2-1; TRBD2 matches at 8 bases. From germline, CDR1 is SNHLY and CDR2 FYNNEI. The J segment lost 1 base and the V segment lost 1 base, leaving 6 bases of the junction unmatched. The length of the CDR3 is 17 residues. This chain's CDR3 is CASSEELAGSSYNEQFF. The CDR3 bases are TGTGCCAGCAGTGAAGAGCTAGCGGGTTCATCCTACAATGAGCAGTTCTTC.

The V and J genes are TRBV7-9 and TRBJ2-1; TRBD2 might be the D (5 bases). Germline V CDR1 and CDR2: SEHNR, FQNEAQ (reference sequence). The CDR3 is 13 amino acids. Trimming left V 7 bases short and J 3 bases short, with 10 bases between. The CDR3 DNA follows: TGTGCCAGCATAGAAACTAGCTACAATGAGCAGTTCTTC. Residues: CASIETSYNEQFF.

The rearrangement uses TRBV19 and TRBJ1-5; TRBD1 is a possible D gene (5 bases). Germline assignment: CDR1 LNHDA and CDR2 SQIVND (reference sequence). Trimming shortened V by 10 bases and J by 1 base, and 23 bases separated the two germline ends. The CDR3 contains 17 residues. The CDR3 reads CATAPPGGFGSNQPQHF. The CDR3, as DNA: TGTGCCACCGCTCCCCCCGGGGGGTTTGGCAGCAATCAGCCCCAGCATTTT. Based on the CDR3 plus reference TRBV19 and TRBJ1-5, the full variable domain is DGGITQSPKYLFRKEGQNVTLSCEQNLNHDAMYWYRQDPGQGLRLIYYSQIVNDFQKGDIAEGYSVSREKKESFPLTVTSAQKNPTAFYLCATAPPGGFGSNQPQHFGDGTRLSIL.

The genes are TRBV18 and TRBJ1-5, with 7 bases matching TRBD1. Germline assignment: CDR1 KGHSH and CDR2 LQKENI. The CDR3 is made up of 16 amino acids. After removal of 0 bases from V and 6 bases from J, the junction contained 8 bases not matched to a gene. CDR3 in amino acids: CASSPPYRGVGQPQHF. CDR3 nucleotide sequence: TGTGCCAGCTCACCACCATACAGGGGTGTAGGTCAGCCCCAGCATTTT.

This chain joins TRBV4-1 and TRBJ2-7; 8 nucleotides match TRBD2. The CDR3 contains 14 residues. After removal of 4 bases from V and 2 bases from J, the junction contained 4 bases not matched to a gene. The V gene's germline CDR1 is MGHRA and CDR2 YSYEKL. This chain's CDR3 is CASSLSGGPYEQYF. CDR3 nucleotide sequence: TGCGCCAGCAGCCTCAGCGGGGGCCCCTACGAGCAGTACTTC.

CDR3 sequence reads: CASSFGGAMNTEAFF. The CDR3 DNA reads TGCGCCAGCAGCTTCGGCGGGGCGATGAACACTGAAGCTTTCTTT. The genes are TRBV5-1 and TRBJ1-1, with D perhaps matching TRBD1 (5 bases). Trimming left V 2 bases short and J 0 bases short, with 11 bases between. CDR3 size: 15 residues. From germline, CDR1 is SGHRS and CDR2 YFSETQ.